One sample yielded the 26 T cell receptor beta chains listed below, sequenced in a study of neoadjuvant anti-PD-1 for oral cavity cancer. TCRdb's table, derived via immunoSEQ multiplex PCR, lists solely in-frame clones and lacks some. The data contain approximately 13,000 clones, about 65% of them singletons. Sequences were derived from PBMCs, sampled before nivolumab (anti-PD-1) treatment. The receptors derive from a person aged 35-79 years with oral cavity squamous cell carcinoma.

This rearrangement joins TRBV30 to TRBJ2-2; D uncertain. This CDR3 has 13 amino acids. The germline V gene encodes CDR1 GTSNPN and CDR2 SVGIG (reference sequence). Trimming removed 2 bases at V and 3 bases at J, with 7 bases between. CDR3 protein: CAWSPQYTGELFF. In DNA form, the CDR3 reads TGTGCCTGGAGTCCTCAATACACCGGGGAGCTGTTTTTT.

V usage is TRBV4-1 and J usage is TRBJ2-1; the match to TRBD1 covers 7 bases. Germline V lookup: CDR1 MGHRA, CDR2 YSYEKL. The CDR3 length is 18 residues. Trimming took 0 bases from V and 8 from J; bases not matched to a gene: 16. The CDR3 loop reads CASSQDWAPGGKRDEQFF. The CDR3 DNA is TGCGCCAGCAGCCAAGATTGGGCCCCAGGGGGAAAGAGGGATGAGCAGTTCTTC.

This clone showed up just a few times. The CDR3 DNA is TGCAGCGTTGAGACGAGGATTGACAGGACCTATGGCTACACCTTC. Protein: CSVETRIDRTYGYTF. The rearrangement joins TRBV29-1 to TRBJ1-2; tentatively, D is TRBD1 (6 bases). V was cut by 3 bases and J by 4 bases, with 18 bases left in between. The germline CDR1 and CDR2 sequences are SQVTM and ANQGSEA. CDR3 length: 15 residues.

V usage is TRBV9 and J usage is TRBJ2-1; 7 positions match TRBD2. CDR1 SGDLS and CDR2 YYNGEE come from the germline V gene. CDR3 length: 16 residues. Germline trimming cut 4 bases from V and 2 bases from J; bases unmatched to any gene: 9. The CDR3 nucleotides read TGTGCCAGCAGCCCAGACCCTAGCGGAGCCTACAATGAGCAGTTCTTC. Its protein is CASSPDPSGAYNEQFF.

The table lists this clone with a count of one. The V gene is TRBV7-2, the J gene TRBJ2-3; 12 nucleotides agree with TRBD2. The germline V gene has CDR1 SGHTA and CDR2 FQGNSA. The CDR3 totals 15 residues. V gave up 4 bases and J gave up 5 bases; unmatched junction bases: 4. The CDR3 nucleotides read TGTGCCAGCAGCTGGACTAGCGGGGCGGGAGATACGCAGTATTTT. This encodes CASSWTSGAGDTQYF. The variable domain in full, with the rest retrieved from reference TRBV7-2 and TRBJ2-3, is GAGVSQSPSNKVTEKGKDVELRCDPISGHTALYWYRQSLGQGLEFLIYFQGNSAPDKSGLPSDRFSAERTGGSVSTLTIQRTQQEDSAVYLCASSWTSGAGDTQYFGPGTRLTVL.

The V gene is TRBV29-1, the J gene TRBJ1-2; D gene unclear. CDR3 length: 13 amino acids. V lost 7 bases and J lost 3, with 15 bases in between. Per the germline V gene, CDR1 is SQVTM and CDR2 is ANQGSEA. The CDR3 reads CSAEGFVDYGYTF. CDR3 coding DNA: TGCAGCGCCGAAGGGTTTGTTGACTATGGCTACACCTTC. The full variable domain, rest sourced from reference TRBV29-1 and TRBJ1-2, is SAVISQKPSRDICQRGTSLTIQCQVDSQVTMMFWYRQQPGQSLTLIATANQGSEATYESGFVIDKFPISRPNLTFSTLTVSNMSPEDSSIYLCSAEGFVDYGYTFGSGTRLTVV.

The chain has TRBV6-1 and TRBJ2-5; D ambiguous. Deletions cut 11 bases from V and 5 bases from J, with 12 bases between. The CDR3 extends over 11 amino acids. Germline V gene lookup returns CDR1 MNHNS and CDR2 SASEGT. CDR3 coding DNA: TGTGCCGGCTCGGCCCAGGAGACCCAGTACTTC. Translation: CAGSAQETQYF.

This clone was recorded a few times. The chain joins TRBV19 to TRBJ1-1; TRBD1 is a possible D gene (5 bases). Per germline, CDR1 LNHDA and CDR2 SQIVND (reference sequence). Trimming pared 3 bases from V and 6 bases from J, leaving 14 bases between. There are 14 residues in the CDR3. The CDR3 DNA reads as TGTGCCAGTAGTATTGAACCCGGGGGACCTGAAGCTTTCTTT. This codes for CASSIEPGGPEAFF.

This clone was seen only a few times. The chain couples TRBV19 to TRBJ1-2, with 10 nucleotides matching TRBD1. CDR1 and CDR2 (germline): LNHDA, SQIVND (reference sequence). Trimming at V came to 4 bases and at J to 6 bases, leaving 5 bases not matched to a gene. This CDR3 is built from 14 residues. CDR3 sequence (DNA): TGTGCCAGTAGTACCAGGGACAGGGGAAATGGCTACACCTTC. Its translation: CASSTRDRGNGYTF.

The chain employs TRBV5-4 and TRBJ2-2; D is possibly TRBD2 (5 bases). CDR1 is SGHNT and CDR2 is YYREEE in the germline V gene (reference sequence). V dropped 4 bases and J dropped 7 bases, with 8 bases sitting between them. The CDR3 covers 12 residues. CDR3 residues: CASSPRGGELFF. DNA for the CDR3: TGTGCCAGCAGCCCCCGGGGCGGGGAGCTGTTTTTT. The complete variable domain, with remaining parts taken from reference TRBV5-4 and TRBJ2-2, reads ETGVTQSPTHLIKTRGQQVTLRCSSQSGHNTVSWYQQALGQGPQFIFQYYREEENGRGNFPPRFSGLQFPNYSSELNVNALELDDSALYLCASSPRGGELFFGEGSRLTVL.

The chain carries TRBV11-2 and TRBJ2-3; D possibly corresponds to TRBD2 (5 bases). The CDR3 contains 16 residues. CDR1 is SGHAT, CDR2 FQNNGV, per germline. Trimming removed 4 bases from V and 4 bases from J, with 18 bases in between. CDR3 loop: CASSSRGSGRPDTQYF. The CDR3 region has the DNA TGTGCCAGCAGCTCCCGTGGGAGTGGGAGACCAGATACGCAGTATTTT.

The V call is TRBV7-2, the J call TRBJ1-2; a possible D gene is TRBD1 (5 bases). Germline values: CDR1 SGHTA, CDR2 FQGNSA. CDR3 size: 17 residues. V was trimmed by 0 bases and J by 9 bases, leaving 23 bases between them. The CDR3 loop reads CASSLARSGAGSFRYTF. In DNA, the CDR3 is TGTGCCAGCAGCTTAGCGCGCTCCGGGGCAGGTTCCTTCCGCTACACCTTC. Together with reference TRBV7-2 and TRBJ1-2, the CDR3 gives the full variable domain: GAGVSQSPSNKVTEKGKDVELRCDPISGHTALYWYRQSLGQGLEFLIYFQGNSAPDKSGLPSDRFSAERTGGSVSTLTIQRTQQEDSAVYLCASSLARSGAGSFRYTFGSGTRLTVV.

The chain couples TRBV6-6 to TRBJ1-6; tentative D call: TRBD1 (6 bases). V was clipped by 9 bases and J by 9 bases, with 18 bases between them. From germline, CDR1 is MNHNY and CDR2 SVGAGI (reference sequence). The length of the CDR3 is 14 residues. The DNA for the CDR3 is TGTGCCAGTTCACCACGGGGGCAGGGTTCACCCCTCCACTTT. Protein product: CASSPRGQGSPLHF.

The genes are TRBV6-1 and TRBJ1-2; TRBD1 matches at 8 bases. The CDR3 runs to 16 residues. The V gene's germline CDR1 is MNHNS and CDR2 SASEGT. V shed 4 bases, J shed 2 bases, and the junction held 9 bases outside the gene matches. The CDR3 protein is CASSARSGGSNYGYTF. In DNA form, the CDR3 reads TGTGCCAGCAGTGCGCGGTCAGGGGGCTCGAACTATGGCTACACCTTC.

The rearrangement links TRBV5-1 to TRBJ1-6; TRBD1 might be the D (6 bases). The length of the CDR3 is 13 residues. V shed 5 bases and J shed 8 bases, with 11 bases lying between them. Per germline, CDR1 SGHRS and CDR2 YFSETQ. The CDR3 nucleotides are TGCGCCAGCAGAGGGGGAAGTGATTCACCCCTCCACTTT. Encoded protein: CASRGGSDSPLHF. The full variable domain, its missing parts supplied by reference TRBV5-1 and TRBJ1-6, is KAGVTQTPRYLIKTRGQQVTLSCSPISGHRSVSWYQQTPGQGLQFLFEYFSETQRNKGNFPGRFSGRQFSNSRSEMNVSTLELGDSALYLCASRGGSDSPLHFGNGTRLTVT.

A few counts support this clone. The chain employs TRBV7-2 and TRBJ1-1, with D perhaps TRBD1 (6 bases). V was trimmed by 3 bases and J by 5 bases, leaving 13 bases between them. The CDR3 consists of 14 residues. Germline CDR1 is SGHTA and CDR2 is FQGNSA. CDR3 amino acids: CASSFGGGPTEAFF. CDR3 DNA sequence: TGTGCCAGCAGCTTCGGAGGGGGGCCAACTGAAGCTTTCTTT.

This chain joins TRBV2 and TRBJ2-3; unclear D gene. The ends were cut back, 7 bases at V and 0 bases at J, with 8 bases in the middle. Germline assignment: CDR1 SNHLY and CDR2 FYNNEI. The CDR3 sequence is 13 residues long. CDR3 bases: TGTGCCAGCACTGACGGAAGCACAGATACGCAGTATTTT. As protein: CASTDGSTDTQYF. Full variable domain (missing parts from reference TRBV2 and TRBJ2-3): EPEVTQTPSHQVTQMGQEVILRCVPISNHLYFYWYRQILGQKVEFLVSFYNNEISEKSEIFDDQFSVERPDGSNFTLKIRSTKLEDSAMYFCASTDGSTDTQYFGPGTRLTVL.

J is TRBJ1-3 and V is TRBV6-1, with D possibly matching TRBD1 (5 bases). The CDR3 covers 18 residues. V lost 4 bases to trimming and J lost 1 base, with 20 bases between them. Germline V gene data show CDR1 as MNHNS and CDR2 as SASEGT. The CDR3: CASSAAGLRQISGNTIYF. As DNA, the CDR3 is TGTGCCAGCAGTGCGGCGGGGTTAAGACAGATATCTGGAAACACCATATATTTT.

There are a few counts of this clone. The V and J genes are TRBV4-2 and TRBJ1-1; D unclear. The CDR3 extends over 15 amino acids. CDR1 is LGHNA and CDR2 is YNFKEQ in the germline V gene. Trimming cost V 0 bases and J 6 bases, with 14 bases left between them. The CDR3 DNA follows: TGTGCCAGCAGCCAAGAAAATTGGGCCTGGCCTGAAGCTTTCTTT. It is translated as CASSQENWAWPEAFF.

In its sample, this clone was seen a few times. The chain recombines TRBV10-1 with TRBJ1-6; TRBD1 is a possible D gene (5 bases). CDR3 length: 14 residues. Germline lookup yields CDR1 WNHNN and CDR2 SYGVQD (reference sequence). The V and J ends lost 2 bases and 8 bases respectively, with 10 bases between them. CDR3 residues: CASSEGRGDSPLHF. The CDR3 DNA reads TGCGCCAGCAGTGAGGGCCGGGGGGATTCACCCCTCCACTTT.

The chain uses TRBV2 and TRBJ1-2, with 8 bases that match TRBD1. Germline V lookup: CDR1 SNHLY, CDR2 FYNNEI. The trim removed 2 bases at V and 8 bases at J, leaving 13 bases unmatched. This CDR3 region has 16 residues. The CDR3 is CASSENAGRTGNGYTF. CDR3 DNA: TGTGCCAGCAGTGAAAATGCGGGTAGGACAGGGAACGGCTACACCTTC.

The chain combines TRBV7-3 with TRBJ2-3; D not resolved. CDR3 length equals 14 residues. Trimming took 2 bases from V and 1 from J, leaving 7 bases between them. Germline CDR1 and CDR2: SGHTA and FQGTGA. As DNA, the CDR3 is TGTGCCAGCAGCTTAGGACCTCGCACAGATACGCAGTATTTT. Its protein is CASSLGPRTDTQYF.

This clone has only a few counts. This chain's CDR3 is CASSLVQGAGGYTF. As DNA, the CDR3 is TGTGCCAGCAGCTTAGTCCAGGGGGCTGGTGGCTACACCTTC. This chain joins TRBV7-8 and TRBJ1-2; 8 bases align to TRBD1. CDR1 is SGHVS, CDR2 FQNEAQ, per germline. There are 14 residues in the CDR3. The junction had 5 bases not matched to a gene; V was cut back by 1 base and J by 7 bases.

The V and J genes are TRBV14 and TRBJ2-2; the match to TRBD1 covers 8 bases. CDR1 is SGHDN, CDR2 FVKESK, per germline. Germline trimming cut 0 bases from V and 4 bases from J; bases unmatched to any gene: 7. The CDR3 runs 17 residues. This CDR3 is CASSQDLTGVTTGELFF. As DNA, the CDR3 is TGTGCCAGCAGCCAAGATCTGACAGGGGTTACCACCGGGGAGCTGTTTTTT.

The chain uses TRBV5-4 and TRBJ1-1; tentatively, D is TRBD1 (6 bases). Trimming removed 4 bases at V and 2 bases at J, with 15 bases between. Germline V gene lookup returns CDR1 SGHNT and CDR2 YYREEE (reference sequence). This CDR3 is 15 amino acids long. This CDR3 reads CASSPSGQINTEAFF. CDR3 sequence (DNA): TGTGCCAGCAGCCCCTCCGGACAGATAAACACTGAAGCTTTCTTT.

In this sample, this clone turned up a few times. V gene TRBV7-2 combines with J gene TRBJ1-6; TRBD1 matches at 8 bases. Trimming at V came to 8 bases and at J to 3 bases, leaving 6 bases not matched to a gene. Germline V CDR1 and CDR2: SGHTA, FQGNSA. CDR3 length: 15 residues. For the CDR3, the DNA is TGTGCCAGCCGCACCACAGGGGGCTATAATTCACCCCTCCACTTT. Protein product: CASRTTGGYNSPLHF.